The 21 T cell receptor beta chains in this list originate from one sample, sequenced in a study of sequential checkpoint blockade in melanoma. Treatment given: randomized to nivolumab then ipilimumab (arm A) or the reverse (arm B). Method: immunoSEQ multiplex PCR; TCRdb's copy keeps in-frame clones and lacks some. This table holds thousands of clones, roughly 55% found once. The sequenced sample was CD8+ T cells sorted from blood (inferred from file names), obtained from a patient given nivolumab and ipilimumab in sequence. The receptors shown here come from a human donor with melanoma.

On this clone: The junction differs from germline at one of its ends, possibly a read error. V is TRBV4-2 and J is TRBJ1-1; weak D call: TRBD1 (6 bases). The germline CDR1 and CDR2 sequences are LGHNA and YNFKEQ. The CDR3 is 13 amino acids. CDR3 sequence (DNA): TGTGCCAGCAGCTTAGGACAGCTCCCAGGCCCGGACTTT. Its translation: CASSLGQLPGPDF.

This clone was recorded a few times. The rearrangement links TRBV9 to TRBJ2-7; 9 nucleotides align to TRBD2. V shed 4 bases and J 5 bases; nucleotides not matched to a gene: 13. The germline V gene has CDR1 SGDLS and CDR2 YYNGEE. This CDR3 has 16 residues. As DNA, the CDR3 is TGTGCCAGCAGCTTAAGAGGGGGTGGGACTAGCCACGAGCAGTACTTC. It yields the protein CASSLRGGGTSHEQYF.

The CDR3 spells CASSESKGGDRGYTF. The CDR3 DNA sequence: TGCGCCAGCAGTGAGTCGAAAGGAGGGGATAGGGGCTACACCTTC. This sequence joins TRBV10-2 and TRBJ1-2; the D gene is possibly TRBD1 (5 bases). This CDR3 is 15 amino acids long. Looked up from germline, CDR1 is WSHSY and CDR2 is SAAADI. Trimming cost V 0 bases and J 8 bases, with 16 bases left between them.

This clone was found a few times. V and J are TRBV7-9 and TRBJ2-7; a possible D gene is TRBD1 (6 bases). The V end lost 5 bases, the J end lost 2 bases, and 13 bases lay between the germline ends. This CDR3 region has 14 residues. Germline loops: CDR1 SEHNR, CDR2 FQNEAQ (reference sequence). Here the CDR3 DNA reads TGTGCCAGCAGCCTACCCGACAGGACCTACGAGCAGTACTTC. This codes for CASSLPDRTYEQYF.

Only a few counts were recorded for this clone. The chain employs TRBV27 and TRBJ1-6, with D uncertain. CDR3 length equals 15 residues. V shed 0 bases and J shed 6 bases, with 9 bases lying between them. Germline CDR1 reads MNHEY; CDR2 reads SMNVEV (reference sequence). The CDR3 sequence: CASSLSRPSNSPLHF. The CDR3 DNA is TGTGCCAGCAGTTTATCGCGCCCCTCTAATTCACCCCTCCACTTT.

This clone was counted only a few times. This chain connects TRBV9 to TRBJ2-1; 9 bases are shared with TRBD2. CDR3 size: 16 residues. CDR1 is SGDLS and CDR2 is YYNGEE in the germline V gene. J gave up 6 bases and V 3 bases, and 10 bases lay outside the gene matches. CDR3 residues: CASSAQSSGEGNEQFF. CDR3 nucleotide sequence: TGTGCCAGCAGCGCCCAATCTAGCGGGGAGGGCAATGAGCAGTTCTTC.

This chain joins TRBV27 and TRBJ1-2; possible D gene TRBD1, 6 bases. The CDR3 runs 14 residues. V dropped 3 bases and J dropped 4 bases, with 12 bases sitting between them. The V gene's germline CDR1 is MNHEY and CDR2 SMNVEV (reference sequence). Written as DNA, the CDR3 is TGTGCCAGCAGTTTTGGACAGTTTGGCTATGGCTACACCTTC. Translation gives CASSFGQFGYGYTF.

The chain employs TRBV28 and TRBJ2-7; no reliable D call. CDR3 length: 13 residues. V shed 7 bases and J shed 2 bases, with 12 bases lying between them. Germline lookup yields CDR1 MDHEN and CDR2 SYDVKM. As DNA, the CDR3 is TGTGCCAGCAACCACGGTACCCCCTACGAGCAGTACTTC. It translates to CASNHGTPYEQYF.

The chain carries TRBV18 and TRBJ2-5; D gene ambiguous. The closer fit of TRBJ2-7 to the DNA end suggests the J call may be wrong. Germline V gives CDR1 KGHSH, CDR2 LQKENI. The length of the CDR3 is 14 residues. The CDR3 here is CASSLLTDSYEQYF. Written as DNA, the CDR3 is TGTGCCAGCTCACTTCTGACTGATTCCTACGAGCAGTACTTC.

This clone was counted a few times. The chain couples TRBV7-9 to TRBJ1-5, with a possible D match to TRBD1 (5 bases). Germline V gene lookup returns CDR1 SEHNR and CDR2 FQNEAQ (reference sequence). CDR3 length: 14 amino acids. The V end lost 4 bases, the J end lost 5 bases, and 12 bases lay between the germline ends. The CDR3 DNA reads as TGTGCCAGCAGCTCGACTGGGGGGGATCAGCCCCAGCATTTT. Translating it yields CASSSTGGDQPQHF.

This clone was seen just once. CDR3 nucleotides: TGTGCCAGCAGTCCGACAGGGGGGGGGAATGAGCAGTTCTTC. Translation gives CASSPTGGGNEQFF. The chain is built from TRBV27 and TRBJ2-1; 9 bases map to TRBD1. V lost 5 bases and J lost 7; bases outside the gene matches: 6. Per the germline V gene, CDR1 is MNHEY and CDR2 is SMNVEV (reference sequence). CDR3 length equals 14 residues.

CDR3 in DNA: TGCGCCAGCAGCCAGACGGCCTTGCGGGGGAGCTATGGCTACACCTTC. Its protein product is CASSQTALRGSYGYTF. The V and J genes are TRBV4-3 and TRBJ1-2; perhaps TRBD1 as D (5 bases). Germline assignment: CDR1 LGHNA and CDR2 YSLEER. The CDR3 covers 16 residues. V was cut by 3 bases and J by 4 bases, with 18 bases left in between.

This clone was recorded a few times. This chain connects TRBV7-9 to TRBJ2-2, with TRBD2 identical over 7 bases. From germline, CDR1 is SEHNR and CDR2 FQNEAQ (reference sequence). V dropped 5 bases and J dropped 5; count of bases not matched to a gene: 14. CDR3 length: 17 residues. The CDR3 reads CASSPPVGGGRTGELFF. The CDR3 DNA is TGTGCCAGCAGCCCCCCCGTGGGGGGAGGGAGGACCGGGGAGCTGTTTTTT.

The genes are TRBV7-9 and TRBJ1-2; TRBD1 matches 7 bases. The V and J ends lost 1 base and 3 bases, in that order; junction bases with no gene match: 5. The CDR3 spans 15 residues. CDR1 and CDR2 (germline): SEHNR, FQNEAQ (reference sequence). In nucleotides, the CDR3 is TGTGCCAGCAGCTTAGTATACAGGGGCGACTATGGCTACACCTTC. The encoded protein is CASSLVYRGDYGYTF.

V gene TRBV30 combines with J gene TRBJ2-3; a weak D match, TRBD1 (5 bases). The germline V gene encodes CDR1 GTSNPN and CDR2 SVGIG (reference sequence). V lost 0 bases and J 7 bases, leaving 20 bases between the germline ends. The CDR3 loop spans 16 amino acids. The CDR3 protein is CAWSVPTGPSSHTQYF. DNA of the CDR3: TGTGCCTGGAGTGTACCAACAGGACCCAGTTCCCATACGCAGTATTTT.

The rearrangement links TRBV13 to TRBJ2-5, with 12 bases identical to TRBD1. V dropped 5 bases and J dropped 5; count of bases not matched to a gene: 15. Germline CDR1 is PRHDT and CDR2 is FYEKMQ (reference sequence). The CDR3 runs 18 residues. CDR3 nucleotides: TGTGCCAGCAGCCCTAGTGCAGGGGACAGGGGGCTGCGGGAGACCCAGTACTTC. This gives the protein CASSPSAGDRGLRETQYF.

The chain uses TRBV4-1 and TRBJ2-1; TRBD2 matches 8 bases. V lost 1 base and J lost 10; bases outside the gene matches: 3. Germline V CDR1 and CDR2: MGHRA, YSYEKL. The CDR3 contains 13 residues. The chain's CDR3 is CASSQGGGREQFF. Written as DNA, the CDR3 is TGCGCCAGCAGCCAAGGCGGGGGGAGAGAGCAGTTCTTC.

As to this clone: The junction departs from the called germline gene at one end, perhaps through a read error. This sequence joins TRBV5-4 and TRBJ2-2, with D perhaps TRBD2 (5 bases). The length of the CDR3 is 16 residues. Germline CDR1 and CDR2: SGHNT and YYREEE (reference sequence). This chain's CDR3 is CASSPGLGRNTGELFF. CDR3 nucleotide sequence: TGCGCCAGCAGCCCCGGACTGGGAAGAAACACCGGGGAGCTGTTTTTT.

The chain uses TRBV11-2 and TRBJ2-5; the D gene is possibly TRBD2 (5 bases). This CDR3 is 15 amino acids long. V was clipped by 3 bases and J by 5 bases, with 16 bases between them. Germline CDR1 SGHAT, CDR2 FQNNGV. CDR3 region: CASSLWASLGETQYF. The CDR3, as DNA: TGTGCCAGCAGCTTGTGGGCTAGCCTCGGGGAGACCCAGTACTTC.

V is TRBV27 and J is TRBJ2-5; 7 positions agree with TRBD2. Germline CDR1 reads MNHEY; CDR2 reads SMNVEV (reference sequence). The CDR3 spans 12 residues. The V gene end was trimmed by 8 bases and the J gene end by 14 bases; junction bases not matched to a gene: 14. CDR3 residues: CASGPWRGNEYF. CDR3 DNA sequence: TGTGCCAGCGGCCCTTGGCGGGGGAATGAATACTTC.

This sequence joins TRBV5-1 and TRBJ2-5; 7 positions agree with TRBD1. The better agreement between TRBJ2-7 and the DNA end casts doubt on the J call. The CDR3 extends over 16 amino acids. Germline-derived CDR1 and CDR2 are SGHRS and YFSETQ. The CDR3 here is CASSLAVRDSTYEQYF. For the CDR3, the DNA is TGCGCCAGCAGCTTGGCCGTTAGGGACAGTACCTACGAGCAGTACTTC.